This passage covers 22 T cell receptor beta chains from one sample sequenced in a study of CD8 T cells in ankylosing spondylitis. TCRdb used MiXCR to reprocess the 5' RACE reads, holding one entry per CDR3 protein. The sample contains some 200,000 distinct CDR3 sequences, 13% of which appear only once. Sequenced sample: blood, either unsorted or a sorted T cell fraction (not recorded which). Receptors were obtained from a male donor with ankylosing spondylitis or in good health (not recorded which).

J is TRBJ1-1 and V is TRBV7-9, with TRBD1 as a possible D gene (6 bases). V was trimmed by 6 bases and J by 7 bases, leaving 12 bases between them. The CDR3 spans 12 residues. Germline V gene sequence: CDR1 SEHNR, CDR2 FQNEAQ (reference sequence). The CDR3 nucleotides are TGTGCCAGCAGTCTCAACAGGGATGAAGCTTTCTTT. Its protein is CASSLNRDEAFF.

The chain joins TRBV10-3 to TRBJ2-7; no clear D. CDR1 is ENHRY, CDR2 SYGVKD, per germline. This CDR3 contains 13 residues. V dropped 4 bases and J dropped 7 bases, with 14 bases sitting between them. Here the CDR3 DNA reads TGTGCCATCAGTGGGGGTGGACCAGCTGAGCAGTACTTC. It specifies CAISGGGPAEQYF.

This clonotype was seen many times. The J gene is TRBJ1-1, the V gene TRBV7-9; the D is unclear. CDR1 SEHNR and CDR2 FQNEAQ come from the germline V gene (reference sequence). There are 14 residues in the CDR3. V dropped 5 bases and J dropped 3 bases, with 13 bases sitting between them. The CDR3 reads CASSPWSGDTEAFF. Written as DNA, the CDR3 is TGTGCCAGCAGCCCGTGGTCCGGGGACACTGAAGCTTTCTTT.

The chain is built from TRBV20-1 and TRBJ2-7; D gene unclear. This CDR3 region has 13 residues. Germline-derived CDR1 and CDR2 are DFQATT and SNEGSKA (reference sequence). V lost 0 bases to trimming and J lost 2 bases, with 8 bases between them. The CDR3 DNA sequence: TGCAGTGCTAGAGAAGAGGTGGCCTACGAGCAGTACTTC. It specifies CSAREEVAYEQYF.

CDR3 nucleotides: TGTGCCAGCAGCGACTGGACAGACTCCTACGAGCAGTACTTC. It specifies CASSDWTDSYEQYF. The chain has TRBV7-9 and TRBJ2-7; D perhaps matches TRBD1 (6 bases). CDR1 is SEHNR and CDR2 is FQNEAQ in the germline V gene (reference sequence). Trimming left V 5 bases short and J 0 bases short, with 11 bases between. The CDR3 extends over 14 amino acids.

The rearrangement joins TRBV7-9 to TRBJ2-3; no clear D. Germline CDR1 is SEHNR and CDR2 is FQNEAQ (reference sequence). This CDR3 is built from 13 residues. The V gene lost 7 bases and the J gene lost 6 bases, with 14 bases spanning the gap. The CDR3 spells CASTTGTGDTQYF. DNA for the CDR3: TGTGCCAGCACCACTGGAACCGGGGATACGCAGTATTTT.

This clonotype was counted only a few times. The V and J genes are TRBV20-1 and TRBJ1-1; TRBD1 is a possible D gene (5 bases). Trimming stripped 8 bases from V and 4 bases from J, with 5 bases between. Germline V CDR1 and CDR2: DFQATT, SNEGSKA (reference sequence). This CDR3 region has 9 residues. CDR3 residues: CSQGTEAFF. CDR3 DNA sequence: TGCAGTCAGGGCACTGAAGCTTTCTTT.

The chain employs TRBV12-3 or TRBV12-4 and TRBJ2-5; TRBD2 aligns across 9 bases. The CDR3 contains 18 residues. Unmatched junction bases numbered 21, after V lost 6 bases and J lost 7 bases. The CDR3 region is CASSPSLPLQRGVWTQYF. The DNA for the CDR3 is TGTGCCAGCAGCCCTTCCCTCCCCCTACAGCGGGGGGTATGGACCCAGTACTTC.

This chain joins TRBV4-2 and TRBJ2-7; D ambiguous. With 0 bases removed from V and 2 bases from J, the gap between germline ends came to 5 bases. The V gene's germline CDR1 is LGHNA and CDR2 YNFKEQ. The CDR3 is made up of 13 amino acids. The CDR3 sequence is CASSQDNPYEQYF. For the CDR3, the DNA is TGTGCCAGCAGCCAAGATAATCCCTACGAGCAGTACTTC.

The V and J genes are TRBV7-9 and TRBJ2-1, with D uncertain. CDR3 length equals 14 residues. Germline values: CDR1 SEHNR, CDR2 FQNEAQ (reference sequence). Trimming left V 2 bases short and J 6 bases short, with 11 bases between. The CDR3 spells CASSLPNSINEQFF. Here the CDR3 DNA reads TGTGCCAGCAGCTTACCTAACAGCATCAATGAGCAGTTCTTC. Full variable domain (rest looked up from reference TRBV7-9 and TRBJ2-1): DTGVSQNPRHKITKRGQNVTFRCDPISEHNRLYWYRQTLGQGPEFLTYFQNEAQLEKSRLLSDRFSAERPKGSFSTLEIQRTEQGDSAMYLCASSLPNSINEQFFGPGTRLTVL.

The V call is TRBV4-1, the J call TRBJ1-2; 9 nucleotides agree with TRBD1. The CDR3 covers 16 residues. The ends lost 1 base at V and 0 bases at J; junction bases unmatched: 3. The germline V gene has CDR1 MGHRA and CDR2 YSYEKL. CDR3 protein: CASSQVRDRANYGYTF. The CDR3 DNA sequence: TGCGCCAGCAGCCAAGTGCGGGACAGGGCTAACTATGGCTACACCTTC.

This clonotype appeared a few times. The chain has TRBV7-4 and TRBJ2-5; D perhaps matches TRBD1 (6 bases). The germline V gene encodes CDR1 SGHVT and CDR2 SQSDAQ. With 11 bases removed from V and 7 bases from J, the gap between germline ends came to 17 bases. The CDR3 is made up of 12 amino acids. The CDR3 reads CAFVGPRGTQYF. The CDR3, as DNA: TGTGCCTTCGTAGGACCCAGGGGGACCCAGTACTTC.

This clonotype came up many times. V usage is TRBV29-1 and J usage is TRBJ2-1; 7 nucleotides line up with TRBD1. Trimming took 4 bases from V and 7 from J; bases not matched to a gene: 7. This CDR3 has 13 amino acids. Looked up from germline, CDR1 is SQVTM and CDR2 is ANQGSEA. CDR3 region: CSVGQGDRNEQFF. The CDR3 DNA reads TGCAGCGTTGGACAGGGTGATCGTAATGAGCAGTTCTTC.

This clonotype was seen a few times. The CDR3 loop is CAIRTGGAYEQYF. As DNA, the CDR3 is TGTGCCATCAGGACAGGGGGGGCGTACGAGCAGTACTTC. The chain is built from TRBV10-3 and TRBJ2-7, with TRBD1 matching 9 bases. The CDR3 runs 13 residues. Germline lookup yields CDR1 ENHRY and CDR2 SYGVKD. The ends lost 6 bases at V and 4 bases at J; junction bases unmatched: 4.

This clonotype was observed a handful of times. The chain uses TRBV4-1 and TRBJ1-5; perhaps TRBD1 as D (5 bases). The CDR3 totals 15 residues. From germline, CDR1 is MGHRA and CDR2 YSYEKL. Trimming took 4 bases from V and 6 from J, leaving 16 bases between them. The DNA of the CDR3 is TGCGCCAGCAGCCGAGTACGGGGGAAAGGTCAGCCCCAGCATTTT. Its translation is CASSRVRGKGQPQHF.

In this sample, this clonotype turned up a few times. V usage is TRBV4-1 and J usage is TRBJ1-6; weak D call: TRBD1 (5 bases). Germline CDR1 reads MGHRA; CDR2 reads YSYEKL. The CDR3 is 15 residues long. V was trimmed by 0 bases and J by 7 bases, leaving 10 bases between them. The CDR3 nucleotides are TGCGCCAGCAGCCAAGATCCGGGGGTGAATTCACCCCTCCACTTT. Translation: CASSQDPGVNSPLHF.

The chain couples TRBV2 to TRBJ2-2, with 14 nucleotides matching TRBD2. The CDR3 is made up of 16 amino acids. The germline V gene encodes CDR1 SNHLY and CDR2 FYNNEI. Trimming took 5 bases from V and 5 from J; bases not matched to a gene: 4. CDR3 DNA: TGTGCCAGCAGTAAGGGACTAGCGGGAGAAACCGGGGAGCTGTTTTTT. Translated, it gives CASSKGLAGETGELFF.

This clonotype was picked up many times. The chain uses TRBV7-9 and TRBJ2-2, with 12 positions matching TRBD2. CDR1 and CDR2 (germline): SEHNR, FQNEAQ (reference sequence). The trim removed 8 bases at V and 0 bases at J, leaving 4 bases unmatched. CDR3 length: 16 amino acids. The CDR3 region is CASQLAGGPNTGELFF. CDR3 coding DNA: TGTGCCAGCCAGCTAGCGGGGGGGCCGAACACCGGGGAGCTGTTTTTT.

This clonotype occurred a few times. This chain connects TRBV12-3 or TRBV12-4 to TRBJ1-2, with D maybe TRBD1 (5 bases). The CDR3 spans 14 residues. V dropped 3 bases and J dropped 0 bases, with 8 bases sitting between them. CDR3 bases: TGTGCCAGCAGTTTCGGGACTTCTAACTATGGCTACACCTTC. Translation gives CASSFGTSNYGYTF.

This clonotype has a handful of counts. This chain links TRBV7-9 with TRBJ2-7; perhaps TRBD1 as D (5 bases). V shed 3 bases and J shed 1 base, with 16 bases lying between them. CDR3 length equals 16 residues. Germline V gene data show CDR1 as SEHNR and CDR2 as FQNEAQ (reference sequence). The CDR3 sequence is CASSFIHQGRSYEQYF. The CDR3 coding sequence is TGTGCCAGCAGCTTCATCCATCAGGGCAGATCCTACGAGCAGTACTTC.

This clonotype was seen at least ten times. The CDR3 DNA follows: TGCGCCAGCAGTGATAAGAGCGGAACCATCCAAGAGACCCAGTACTTC. As protein: CASSDKSGTIQETQYF. This chain connects TRBV10-2 to TRBJ2-5; D is possibly TRBD2 (5 bases). Trimming removed 3 bases from V and 1 base from J, with 15 bases in between. The CDR3 totals 16 residues. Germline V CDR1 and CDR2: WSHSY, SAAADI.

Here the CDR3 DNA reads TGCGCCAGCAGCTTCCTCGGGTCCGGGGGGGATACGCAGTATTTT. Amino acid sequence: CASSFLGSGGDTQYF. The V and J genes are TRBV5-1 and TRBJ2-3; 7 nucleotides match TRBD2. V lost 2 bases to trimming and J lost 6 bases; unmatched junction nucleotides: 9. CDR1 SGHRS and CDR2 YFSETQ come from the germline V gene. The CDR3 is 15 residues long.